The source of this T cell receptor (beta chain) is a study of metastatic and nonmetastatic thyroid tumors. Turning to the study itself: Across peripheral blood and tumor or nodule tissue samples taken from malignant and benign thyroid patients, the repertoires were compared with one another. Overall study findings and caveats: In both blood and tumor samples, TCR beta diversity was reported significantly higher for malignant than benign nodules.

Note on this clone: Its target is unknown.

Original handling: Clinicopathological groups differed in CDR3, with these differences serving to build a distant-metastasis classifier for papillary thyroid cancer. TCRdb re-clonotyped the PCR reads via MiXCR. TCRdb's processing, not the authors', yielded these V and J calls. The sample shows tens of thousands of clones, 4% to 4.5% of them seen only once. Germline loops: CDR1 SGHAT, CDR2 FQNNGV. The V end lost 5 bases, the J end lost 11 bases, and 15 bases lay between the germline ends. The CDR3 length is 12 residues. Treatment of any kind had been given to no patient before thyroid surgery. The gene calls are TRBV11-2 and TRBJ1-2, with D perhaps matching TRBD1 (5 bases). The receptor comes from a female donor with papillary thyroid cancer or a benign thyroid nodule (not recorded which). Some clones in this sample may be carry-over from other donors' samples. Sequencing used blood. The CDR3 coding sequence is TGTGCCAGCAGCCCGTCGACAGTCAGATACACCTTC. This codes for CASSPSTVRYTF.